What follows are 23 T cell receptor beta chains derived from one specimen sequenced in a study of blood T cell repertoires in COVID-19. The table came from immunoSEQ multiplex PCR; TCRdb's copy has only in-frame clones and leaves some out. The profile covers just over 300,000 clones, with 85% to 90% appearing a single time and 3.5% to 4.5% taken by the ten largest. Sequencing was performed on PBMCs or T cells enriched from blood (not recorded which). The receptors stem from a woman in her late teens or twenties with acute COVID-19.

The chain is built from TRBV28 and TRBJ2-1, with TRBD2 matching 8 bases. Germline V gene data show CDR1 as MDHEN and CDR2 as SYDVKM. Trimming cost V 7 bases and J 10 bases; bases outside gene matches: 9. CDR3 length: 13 amino acids. CDR3 loop: CASKVDGRAEQFF. CDR3 DNA sequence: TGTGCCAGCAAGGTGGACGGGAGGGCCGAGCAGTTCTTC.

The CDR3 coding sequence is TGTGCCAGCACTCAAGGACTAGCCAGTCCCACGCAGTATTTT. This gives the protein CASTQGLASPTQYF. The chain recombines TRBV2 with TRBJ2-3, with TRBD2 matching over 8 bases. Germline CDR1 SNHLY, CDR2 FYNNEI. Trimming removed 7 bases from V and 9 bases from J; junction bases left unmatched: 12. The CDR3 covers 14 residues.

V and J are TRBV6-5 and TRBJ1-1; weak D call: TRBD1 (5 bases). V was cut by 5 bases and J by 8 bases, with 9 bases left in between. This CDR3 region has 11 residues. The germline V gene has CDR1 MNHEY and CDR2 SVGAGI. CDR3 DNA sequence: TGTGCCAGCAGTCAGGGAACCGAAGCTTTCTTT. It yields the protein CASSQGTEAFF.

The rearrangement uses TRBV11-2 and TRBJ2-3; 9 bases align to TRBD2. The CDR3 spans 17 residues. V shed 0 bases, J shed 2 bases, and the junction held 6 bases outside the gene matches. Germline V lookup: CDR1 SGHAT, CDR2 FQNNGV. The CDR3 DNA follows: TGTGCCAGCAGCTTAGATCGCCTAGCGGGGTTCACAGATACGCAGTATTTT. Its protein product is CASSLDRLAGFTDTQYF.

This clone was observed once. The V and J genes are TRBV28 and TRBJ1-1; no definite D call. V gave up 5 bases and J gave up 0 bases, with 7 bases separating them. The CDR3 consists of 13 residues. Per the germline V gene, CDR1 is MDHEN and CDR2 is SYDVKM. Here the CDR3 reads CASSVYLNTEAFF. The CDR3 DNA reads TGTGCCAGCAGTGTTTACTTGAACACTGAAGCTTTCTTT.

The chain recombines TRBV5-8 with TRBJ2-7, with 9 positions matching TRBD1. Germline V gene lookup returns CDR1 SGHTS and CDR2 YDEGEE. This CDR3 is built from 15 residues. After removal of 5 bases from V and 9 bases from J, the junction contained 15 bases not matched to a gene. As DNA, the CDR3 is TGTGCCAGCAGGCAGCCGGGACAGGGCACCCCTTGGCAGTACTTC. Residues: CASRQPGQGTPWQYF. Full variable domain (rest looked up from reference TRBV5-8 and TRBJ2-7): EAGVTQSPTHLIKTRGQQATLRCSPISGHTSVYWYQQALGLGLQFLLWYDEGEERNRGNFPPRFSGRQFPNYSSELNVNALELEDSALYLCASRQPGQGTPWQYFGPGTRLTVT.

The sample holds one count of this clone. The rearrangement uses TRBV6-5 and TRBJ1-1; the D is unclear. The germline CDR1 and CDR2 sequences are MNHEY and SVGAGI. The CDR3 runs 13 residues. With 7 bases removed from V and 4 bases from J, the gap between germline ends came to 13 bases. CDR3 sequence: CASIVTSGTEAFF. Written as DNA, the CDR3 is TGTGCCAGCATCGTTACCTCAGGCACTGAAGCTTTCTTT.

CDR3 region: CASSLTTGLGREKLFF. The CDR3 DNA sequence: TGCGCCAGCAGCCTGACTACAGGGTTGGGTCGGGAAAAACTGTTTTTT. The V gene is TRBV5-1, the J gene TRBJ1-4, with a weak D call TRBD1 (6 bases). Germline values: CDR1 SGHRS, CDR2 YFSETQ. The CDR3 spans 16 residues. V lost 4 bases, J lost 8 bases, and 21 bases lay in between.

The rearrangement links TRBV28 to TRBJ1-2; 7 bases are shared with TRBD1. The CDR3 extends over 14 amino acids. Losses at the gene ends were 1 base for V and 7 bases for J; bases not matched to a gene: 6. Looked up from germline, CDR1 is MDHEN and CDR2 is SYDVKM. CDR3 residues: CASSLYGTDRGYTF. CDR3 coding DNA: TGTGCCAGCAGTTTATATGGGACAGATCGTGGCTACACCTTC.

V is TRBV7-9 and J is TRBJ1-1; D is undetermined. CDR3 length: 14 amino acids. CDR1 and CDR2 (germline): SEHNR, FQNEAQ (reference sequence). V was trimmed by 5 bases and J by 4 bases, leaving 14 bases between them. This CDR3 reads CASSPSAGGTEAFF. CDR3 bases: TGTGCCAGCAGCCCCTCCGCCGGTGGCACTGAAGCTTTCTTT.

In DNA form, the CDR3 reads TGTGCCAGCAGCCAAGGGGGGAGGGCCTACGAGCAGTACTTC. This codes for CASSQGGRAYEQYF. This sequence joins TRBV14 and TRBJ2-7; 7 nucleotides agree with TRBD2. Looked up from germline, CDR1 is SGHDN and CDR2 is FVKESK. The CDR3 consists of 14 residues. J lost 2 bases, V lost 1 base, and 2 bases had no gene match. Full variable domain (missing parts from reference TRBV14 and TRBJ2-7): EAGVTQFPSHSVIEKGQTVTLRCDPISGHDNLYWYRRVMGKEIKFLLHFVKESKQDESGMPNNRFLAERTGGTYSTLKVQPAELEDSGVYFCASSQGGRAYEQYFGPGTRLTVT.

This chain links TRBV11-1 with TRBJ1-1; 7 positions match TRBD1. Germline V gene data show CDR1 as SGHAT and CDR2 as FQDESV (reference sequence). This CDR3 contains 15 residues. After removal of 1 base from V and 2 bases from J, the junction contained 4 bases not matched to a gene. CDR3 amino acids: CASSLGAGGNTEAFF. DNA of the CDR3: TGTGCCAGCAGCTTAGGAGCAGGGGGTAACACTGAAGCTTTCTTT.

This rearrangement joins TRBV5-1 to TRBJ1-1, with 9 nucleotides matching TRBD1. V was pared by 3 bases and J by 3 bases, with 6 bases of the junction left unmatched. This CDR3 spans 15 amino acids. The V gene's germline CDR1 is SGHRS and CDR2 YFSETQ. CDR3: CASSYGQGWYTEAFF. CDR3 nucleotide sequence: TGCGCCAGCAGCTACGGACAGGGGTGGTACACTGAAGCTTTCTTT.

To note about this clone: This same CDR3 is encoded by further DNA sequences in the sample. This chain links TRBV19 with TRBJ1-2, with TRBD1 matching over 9 bases. The germline CDR1 and CDR2 sequences are LNHDA and SQIVND (reference sequence). The CDR3 extends over 13 amino acids. V was clipped by 5 bases and J by 3 bases; unmatched bases: 1. This CDR3 reads CASSRQGDYGYTF. Written as DNA, the CDR3 is TGTGCCAGTAGTCGACAGGGGGACTATGGCTACACCTTC.

The rearrangement uses TRBV28 and TRBJ2-7, with TRBD1 as a possible D gene (6 bases). The V and J ends lost 6 bases and 0 bases respectively, with 15 bases between them. From germline, CDR1 is MDHEN and CDR2 SYDVKM. CDR3 length: 15 amino acids. CDR3 sequence reads: CASRLGHLSSYEQYF. CDR3 DNA: TGTGCCAGCAGACTGGGACATTTGAGCTCCTACGAGCAGTACTTC.

This chain links TRBV28 with TRBJ1-1; D possibly corresponds to TRBD1 (5 bases). V gave up 5 bases and J gave up 0 bases, with 10 bases separating them. The CDR3 is 14 residues long. The germline V gene encodes CDR1 MDHEN and CDR2 SYDVKM. The CDR3 nucleotides are TGTGCCAGCAGTGGCCCAGGGATGAACACTGAAGCTTTCTTT. Translated, it gives CASSGPGMNTEAFF.

Points on this clone: Other DNA sequences in this specimen translate into the identical CDR3. This sequence joins TRBV28 and TRBJ2-7; D not certain. Germline-derived CDR1 and CDR2 are MDHEN and SYDVKM. The CDR3 is 11 residues long. V lost 5 bases, J lost 3 bases, and 5 bases lay in between. For the CDR3, the DNA is TGTGCCAGCAGTCCCTACTACGAGCAGTACTTC. This sequence encodes CASSPYYEQYF.

V and J are TRBV9 and TRBJ1-2, with 7 bases that match TRBD1. Trimming cost V 3 bases and J 0 bases; bases outside gene matches: 8. CDR1 and CDR2 from the germline V gene are SGDLS and YYNGEE. The CDR3 covers 16 residues. The CDR3, as DNA: TGTGCCAGCAGCGACGACCCGGGACAGACTAACTATGGCTACACCTTC. This gives the protein CASSDDPGQTNYGYTF. Full variable domain (missing parts from reference TRBV9 and TRBJ1-2): DSGVTQTPKHLITATGQRVTLRCSPRSGDLSVYWYQQSLDQGLQFLIQYYNGEERAKGNILERFSAQQFPDLHSELNLSSLELGDSALYFCASSDDPGQTNYGYTFGSGTRLTVV.

V is TRBV7-9 and J is TRBJ2-1; D is unclear. There are 13 residues in the CDR3. The V and J ends lost 4 bases and 7 bases respectively, with 11 bases between them. In germline, CDR1 is SEHNR, CDR2 FQNEAQ (reference sequence). Here the CDR3 reads CASSSPVENEQFF. CDR3 in DNA: TGTGCCAGCAGCTCCCCTGTCGAGAATGAGCAGTTCTTC.

This chain joins TRBV12-3 or TRBV12-4 and TRBJ2-1; 7 bases map to TRBD2. V trimming: 8 bases; J trimming: 5 bases; junction bases outside the gene matches: 6. The CDR3 totals 13 residues. The CDR3 bases are TGTGCCAGCGGGAGGGGTAGGAACAATGAGCAGTTCTTC. The encoded protein is CASGRGRNNEQFF.

Regarding this clone: The junction differs from germline at one of its ends, possibly a read error. V gene TRBV27 combines with J gene TRBJ2-1; 10 positions agree with TRBD1. This CDR3 region has 17 residues. Per germline, CDR1 MNHEY and CDR2 SMNVEV (reference sequence). CDR3 in amino acids: CASSLSRTGGSYNEQFF. Here the CDR3 DNA reads TGTGCCAGCAGTCTATCTCGGACAGGGGGCTCCTACAATGAGCAGTTCTTC.

This rearrangement joins TRBV11-2 to TRBJ1-3, with 10 bases fitting TRBD1. V trimming: 1 base; J trimming: 3 bases; junction bases outside the gene matches: 12. Germline CDR1 is SGHAT and CDR2 is FQNNGV. The CDR3 spans 19 residues. The CDR3 nucleotides read TGTGCCAGCAGCTTAGGGGGCTGGGACAGGGGAGACTTTGGAAACACCATATATTTT. It encodes CASSLGGWDRGDFGNTIYF.

J is TRBJ2-5 and V is TRBV7-2; TRBD2 matches at 14 bases. This CDR3 is 18 amino acids long. Germline-derived CDR1 and CDR2 are SGHTA and FQGNSA. V shed 1 base and J 4 bases; nucleotides not matched to a gene: 8. In DNA, the CDR3 is TGTGCCAGCAGCTTAGGACTAGCGGGAGGGCCCTCGAGAGAGACCCAGTACTTC. Translating gives CASSLGLAGGPSRETQYF.